The present T cell receptor (beta chain) was sequenced within a study of human T cells and chemical hapten exposure (dated by TCRdb to the early 2020s). Context from the whole study: For sensitization, 2% DPC in acetone was applied to an approximately 2 cm by approximately 2 cm area of upper inner arm skin. Throughout the study period of approximately 23 weeks, patients also received therapeutic DPC doses to the scalp every week. Blood for TCR sequencing was provided by twenty-nine alopecia patients at one to four time points (pre-sensitization, 2, 6 and 24 weeks). Libraries were pooled for sequencing, and variation in per-sample TCR yields was attributed mainly to small differences in library volumes within the pool. Blood samples were taken from patients before sensitization (week 0) and at 2, 6 and about 24 weeks after DPC sensitization. This study followed changes in the peripheral blood TCR repertoire in vivo during primary and secondary sensitization of alopecia patients to the hapten diphenylcyclopropenone (DPC). Patch testing was done on the upper back using Finn chambers containing 0.01% DPC, and results were scored after 6 days according to International Contact Dermatitis Research Group standards. Alopecia areata with under or over 50% scalp involvement, alopecia totalis and alopecia universalis were represented in the patient cohort, which was mostly female.

The time point label for this specimen denotes: patch test 1, 2 weeks after DPC sensitization. The treatment or condition tag for this specimen amounts to: therapeutic diphenylcyclopropenone sensitization with weekly scalp DPC. At every patch-test visit, the blood draw took place before the patch test was put on. Patients were eligible if aged 18 to 70, diagnosed with alopecia and judged suitable for DPC therapy, and pregnant patients were excluded. Total RNA was extracted from unfractionated whole blood that had been collected in Tempus Blood RNA tubes. What the study reported, not specific to this receptor: Significantly more large CDR3 similarity clusters were formed by expanded TCRs than by pre-sensitization or healthy control sets, consistent with antigen-driven responses. Alopecia, a presumed autoimmune disease, was present in all patients, so the immune response of the patients might differ from that of healthy individuals. Patch test score was positively correlated with the number of PT1 expanded TCRs, with significance at thresholds 8, 16 and 32 but not at 4. DPC sensitization did not change how many TCRs were above 1 in 1000 frequency, and no evidence was found of alterations in global repertoire structure. After repeated subsampling, the strength of the expansion versus patch-test correlation and the threshold at which it became significant changed.

This clonotype showed up many times. It has no known antigen specificity. Compared with germline, one end of the junction differs, possibly owing to a read error. The method behind the library was RACE. Data came from a NextSeq 500. During library preparation, unique molecular identifiers were attached to individual cDNA molecules so that TCRs could be counted in a quantitative, reproducible way. Both TCR alpha and TCR beta chains were sequenced from each blood RNA sample. Per the authors' processing: A median of roughly 98,000 TCRs per sample was observed, with a range of 23,224 to 690,600. The Decombinator software suite was used to annotate V, J and CDR3 in the TCR reads. For the PS versus PT1 abundance plots, all samples were subsampled to the same number of TCRs (28,000). Expanded TCRs were defined as absent before sensitization and observed at least eight times at the 2-week time point. TCRdb reworked the public reads: Q25 trimming with fastp, MiXCR clone assembly, productive beta chains retained. Entries are consolidated by CDR3 protein sequence, retaining the most common genes and DNA. The V and J calls follow TCRdb's processing rather than the paper's. A total of some 340,000 distinct CDR3 sequences appear in this sample, approximately 6.3% of them only once. The top ten constitute less than 10% of the sample.

Sequences MGHDK (CDR1) and SYGVNS (CDR2) are obtained from the germline V gene. The CDR3 has 11 amino acids, counting the end cysteine and phenylalanine. The kept DNA is CDR3 alone, 33 bases in frame from the first base. Here the sequenced sample was whole blood, taken in connection with sensitization to the hapten diphenylcyclopropenone (DPC). This receptor was identified in a woman under 30 with alopecia areata. Some clones in this sample may be carry-over from other donors' samples. The chain is made from TRBV25-1 and TRBJ2-1, with no confidently assigned D gene. CDR3 sequence: CASRHGPEQIF. The sequenced DNA is TGTGCCAGCAGACACGGTCCCGAGCAGATCTTC.